A selection of T cell receptor beta chains follows, all from one sample in a study of T cell changes during pregnancy in multiple sclerosis. TCRdb's copy holds only in-frame clones and misses some; the assay was immunoSEQ multiplex PCR. The profile shows some 40,000 clones, roughly 92% of them singletons. Specimen: peripheral blood. Receptors originate from a female donor with multiple sclerosis, enrolled in a pregnancy study. Both conserved end residues are part of each CDR3. D genes are given only for firm matches. A clone size is listed for some rows: how often the clone was seen (once, few, many), or a class if it is expanded.

size,V,D,J,CDR3,DNA
.,TRBV23-1,TRBD1,TRBJ2-7,CASSQSSGRRGQGTALYEQYF,TGCGCCAGCAGTCAATCCTCTGGGCGACGCGGACAGGGCACGGCGCTATACGAGCAGTACTTC
.,TRBV6-1,TRBD1,TRBJ2-2,CASRTGTGSTGELFF,TGTGCCAGCAGAACCGGGACAGGATCCACCGGGGAGCTGTTTTTT
.,TRBV5-6,TRBD1,TRBJ2-7,CASSFSRGSYEQYF,TGTGCCAGCAGCTTCAGCAGGGGGTCCTACGAGCAGTACTTC
.,TRBV19,.,TRBJ1-5,CASSLDRSLNQPQHF,TGTGCCAGTAGCCTTGACAGAAGCCTTAATCAGCCCCAGCATTTT
.,TRBV6-5,TRBD1,TRBJ2-7,CASSYSQGAGYEQYF,TGTGCCAGCAGTTACTCACAGGGGGCTGGCTACGAGCAGTACTTC
.,TRBV6-5,.,TRBJ2-5,CASSSPGLRETQYF,TGTGCCAGCAGTTCCCCAGGATTAAGGGAGACCCAGTACTTC
once,TRBV4-2,TRBD2,TRBJ2-3,CASSQDKAGGLRDTQYF,TGTGCCAGCAGCCAAGATAAAGCGGGAGGCCTGAGGGATACGCAGTATTTT
.,TRBV6-1,TRBD1,TRBJ2-7,CASSEETGSSYEQYF,TGTGCCAGCAGTGAGGAGACAGGGAGCTCCTACGAGCAGTACTTC
.,TRBV21-1,.,TRBJ2-1,CASGLLAGGVYNEQFF,TGTGCCAGCGGGTTACTAGCGGGAGGGGTGTACAATGAGCAGTTCTTC
.,TRBV6-1,.,TRBJ1-3,CASSGPPNSGNTIYF,TGTGCCTCCTCGGGGCCTCCCAACTCTGGAAACACCATATACTTT
.,TRBV11-2,.,TRBJ2-1,CASSFSGPNEQFF,TGTGCCAGCAGCTTTTCCGGACCTAATGAGCAGTTCTTC
.,TRBV30,TRBD2,TRBJ2-3,CAWSVQTGGVDTQYF,TGTGCCTGGAGTGTGCAGACGGGAGGGGTAGATACGCAGTATTTT
.,TRBV27,.,TRBJ2-7,CASREGTQTYEQYF,TGTGCCAGCAGGGAGGGGACCCAAACATACGAGCAGTACTTC
.,TRBV11-3,TRBD1,TRBJ2-1,CASSGTGGFGEQFF,TGTGCCAGCTCGGGGACAGGGGGCTTTGGTGAGCAGTTCTTC
.,TRBV4-3,.,TRBJ2-3,CASSQDGGGSTDTQYF,TGCGCCAGCAGCCAAGACGGGGGCGGTAGCACAGATACGCAGTATTTT
once,TRBV5-5,.,TRBJ1-2,CASSRIDYGYTF,TGTGCCAGCAGCCGAATCGACTATGGCTACACCTTC
.,TRBV13,TRBD1,TRBJ1-1,CASSWGQGETEAFF,TGTGCCAGCAGCTGGGGACAGGGGGAGACTGAAGCTTTCTTT
.,TRBV12-5,.,TRBJ2-7,CASGFRAGPTYEQYF,TGTGCTAGTGGTTTTAGGGCGGGACCAACCTACGAGCAGTACTTC